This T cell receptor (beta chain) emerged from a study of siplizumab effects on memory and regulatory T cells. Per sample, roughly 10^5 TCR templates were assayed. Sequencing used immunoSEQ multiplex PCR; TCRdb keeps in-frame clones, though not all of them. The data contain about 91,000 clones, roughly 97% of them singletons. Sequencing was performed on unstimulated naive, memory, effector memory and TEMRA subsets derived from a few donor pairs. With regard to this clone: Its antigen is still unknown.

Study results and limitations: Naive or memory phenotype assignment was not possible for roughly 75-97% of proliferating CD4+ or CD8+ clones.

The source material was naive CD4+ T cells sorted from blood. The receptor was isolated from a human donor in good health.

Here the CDR3 reads CASSYDRGDTGELFF. The CDR3 region has the DNA TGCGCCAGCAGCTACGACAGGGGGGACACCGGGGAGCTGTTTTTT. The chain couples TRBV5-1 to TRBJ2-2; TRBD1 matches at 9 bases. This CDR3 contains 15 residues. Germline trimming cut 3 bases from V and 3 bases from J; bases unmatched to any gene: 3. The germline CDR1 and CDR2 sequences are SGHRS and YFSETQ.